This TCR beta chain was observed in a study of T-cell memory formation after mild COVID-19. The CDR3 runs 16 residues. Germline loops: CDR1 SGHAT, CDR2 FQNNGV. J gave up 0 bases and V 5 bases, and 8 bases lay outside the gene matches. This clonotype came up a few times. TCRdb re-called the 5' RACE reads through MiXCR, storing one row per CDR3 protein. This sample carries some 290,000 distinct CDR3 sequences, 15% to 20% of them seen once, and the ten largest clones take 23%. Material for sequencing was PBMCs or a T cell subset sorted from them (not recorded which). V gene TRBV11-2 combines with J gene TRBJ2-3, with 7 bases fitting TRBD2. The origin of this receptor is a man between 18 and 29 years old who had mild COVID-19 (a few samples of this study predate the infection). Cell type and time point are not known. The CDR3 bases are TGTGCCAGCAGCCGTCTGGAGCGGGGAAGCACAGATACGCAGTATTTT. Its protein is CASSRLERGSTDTQYF.